This TCR beta chain was obtained from a study of CD8 T cells in Susac syndrome. Across the whole study: Patients with Susac syndrome had blood drawn and were at that point therapy-naive, on corticosteroids, or on intravenous immunoglobulin alone.

The CDR3 spans 14 residues. Trimming removed 6 bases from V and 4 bases from J; junction bases left unmatched: 7. The germline V gene encodes CDR1 KGHSH and CDR2 LQKENI. The study sequenced TCR beta in blood CD8+ and CD4+ T cells. Random hexamers were used to reverse transcribe the RNA input (about 0.5 to 1 ug). TCRdb analysed the immunoSEQ multiplex PCR reads with MiXCR anew, one entry per CDR3 protein. The data show approximately 50,000 distinct CDR3 sequences, approximately 95% seen once. The clonotype comes from a human donor with Susac syndrome. The V gene is TRBV18, the J gene TRBJ2-7; 9 bases match TRBD1. Sequencing was done on a sample of CD8+ T cells from PBMCs. DNA of the CDR3: TGTGCCAGCTCCCCCCGGGACAGGGAATACGAGCAGTACTTC. It specifies CASSPRDREYEQYF.